Detailed here is one T cell receptor beta chain. Its antigen is not identified. The data are from a study of T cell responses to AZD1222 COVID-19 vaccine. Study results and limitations: Only 6 or 7 individuals given AZD1222 were seropositive at baseline. No repertoire was sampled before or during the peak T cell response, only after it. With dominance at 160-218 and 743-854, vaccine-associated CD4 TCRs spanned spike.

CDR1 and CDR2 from the germline V gene are GTSNPN and SVGIG (reference sequence). The CDR3 is 15 residues long. V was cut by 0 bases and J by 7 bases, with 13 bases left in between. Here immunoSEQ multiplex PCR was the method, and the copy in TCRdb shows in-frame clones only, minus some. This sample has 86,000 or so clones, with about nine tenths found just once. The receptor was derived from an adult in good health. The J gene is TRBJ1-6, the V gene TRBV30; D possibly corresponds to TRBD1 (5 bases). Source: peripheral blood, taken on day 0 of AZD1222 vaccination. CDR3 in amino acids: CAWSVLQGGNSPLHF. The DNA of the CDR3 is TGTGCCTGGAGTGTACTCCAGGGAGGCAATTCACCCCTCCACTTT.